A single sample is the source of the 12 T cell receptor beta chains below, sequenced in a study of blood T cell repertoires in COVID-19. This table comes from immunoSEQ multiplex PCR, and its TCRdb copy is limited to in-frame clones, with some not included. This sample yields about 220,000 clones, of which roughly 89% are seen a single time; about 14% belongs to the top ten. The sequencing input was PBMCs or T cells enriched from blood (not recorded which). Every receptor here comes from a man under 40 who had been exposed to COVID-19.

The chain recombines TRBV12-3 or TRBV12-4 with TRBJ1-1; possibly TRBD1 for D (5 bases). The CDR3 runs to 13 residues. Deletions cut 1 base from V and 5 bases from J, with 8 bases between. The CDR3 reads CASSLGGGTEAFF. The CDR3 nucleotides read TGTGCCAGCAGTTTAGGGGGGGGGACTGAAGCTTTCTTT.

CDR3 sequence (DNA): TGTGCCAGCAGCGTCGGAGGCGTAGATACGCAGTATTTT. This gives the protein CASSVGGVDTQYF. The V gene is TRBV2, the J gene TRBJ2-3, with D possibly TRBD2 on 5 matching bases. With 6 bases removed from V and 5 bases from J, the gap between germline ends came to 12 bases. Looked up from germline, CDR1 is SNHLY and CDR2 is FYNNEI. The CDR3 is 13 residues long.

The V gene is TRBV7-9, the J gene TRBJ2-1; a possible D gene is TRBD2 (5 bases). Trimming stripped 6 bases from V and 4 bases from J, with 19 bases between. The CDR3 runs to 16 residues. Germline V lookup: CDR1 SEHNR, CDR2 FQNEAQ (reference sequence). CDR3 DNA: TGTGCCAGCAGTTCCTTAAGGGCTAGCTTTTACAATGAGCAGTTCTTC. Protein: CASSSLRASFYNEQFF.

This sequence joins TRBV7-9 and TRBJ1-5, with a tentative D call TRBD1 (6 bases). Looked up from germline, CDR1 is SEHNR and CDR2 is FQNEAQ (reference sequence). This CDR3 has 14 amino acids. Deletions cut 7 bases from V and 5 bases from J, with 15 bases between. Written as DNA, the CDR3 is TGTGCCAGCACCATGGAAGCAGGGGATCAGCCCCAGCATTTT. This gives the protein CASTMEAGDQPQHF.

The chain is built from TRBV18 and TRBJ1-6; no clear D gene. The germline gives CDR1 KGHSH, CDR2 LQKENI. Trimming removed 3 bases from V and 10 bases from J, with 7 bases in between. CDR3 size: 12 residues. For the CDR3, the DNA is TGTGCCAGCTCACCCGGCGGGTCACCCCTCCACTTT. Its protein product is CASSPGGSPLHF.

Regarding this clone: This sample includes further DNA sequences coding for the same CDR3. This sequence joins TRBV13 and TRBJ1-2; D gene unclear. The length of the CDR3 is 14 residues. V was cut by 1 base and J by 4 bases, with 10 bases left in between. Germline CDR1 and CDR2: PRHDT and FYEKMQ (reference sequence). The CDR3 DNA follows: TGTGCCAGCAGCTTAGAGGGTGGAGGCTATGGCTACACCTTC. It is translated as CASSLEGGGYGYTF.

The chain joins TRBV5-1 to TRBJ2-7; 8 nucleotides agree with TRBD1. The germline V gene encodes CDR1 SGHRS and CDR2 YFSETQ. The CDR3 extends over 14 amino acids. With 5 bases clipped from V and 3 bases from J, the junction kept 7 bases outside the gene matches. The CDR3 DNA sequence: TGCGCCAGCAGAGGTGGACAGGGCAGCTACGAGCAGTACTTC. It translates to CASRGGQGSYEQYF.

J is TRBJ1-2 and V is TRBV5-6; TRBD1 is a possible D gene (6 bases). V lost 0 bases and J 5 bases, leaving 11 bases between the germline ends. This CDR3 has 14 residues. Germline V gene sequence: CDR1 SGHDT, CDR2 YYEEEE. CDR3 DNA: TGTGCCAGCAGCTTGGGGACAGAGGATTATGGCTACACCTTC. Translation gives CASSLGTEDYGYTF.

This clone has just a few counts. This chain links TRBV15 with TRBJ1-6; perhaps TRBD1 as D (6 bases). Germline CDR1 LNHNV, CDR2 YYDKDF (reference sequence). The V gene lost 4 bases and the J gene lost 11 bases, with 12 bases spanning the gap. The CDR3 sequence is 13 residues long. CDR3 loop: CATSTEQGTPLHF. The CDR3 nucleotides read TGTGCCACCAGCACCGAACAGGGAACACCCCTCCACTTT.

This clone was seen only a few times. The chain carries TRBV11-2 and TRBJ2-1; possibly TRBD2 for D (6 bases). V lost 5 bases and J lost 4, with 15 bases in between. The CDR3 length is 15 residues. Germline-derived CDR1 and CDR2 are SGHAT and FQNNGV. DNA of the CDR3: TGTGCCAGCAGCGGCTTACGGGGGAAATACAATGAGCAGTTCTTC. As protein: CASSGLRGKYNEQFF.

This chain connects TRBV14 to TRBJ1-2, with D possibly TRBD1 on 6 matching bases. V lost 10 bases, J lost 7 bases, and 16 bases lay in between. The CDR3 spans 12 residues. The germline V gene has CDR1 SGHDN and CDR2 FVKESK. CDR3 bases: TGTGCCAAAATAACAGGGTTGCGTGGCTACACCTTC. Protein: CAKITGLRGYTF.

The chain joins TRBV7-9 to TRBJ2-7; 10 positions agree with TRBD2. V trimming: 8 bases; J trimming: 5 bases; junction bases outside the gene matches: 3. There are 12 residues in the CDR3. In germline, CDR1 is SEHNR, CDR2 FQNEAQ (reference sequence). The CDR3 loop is CASRSGGDEQYF. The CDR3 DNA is TGTGCCAGCCGAAGCGGGGGGGACGAGCAGTACTTC.